This T cell receptor (beta chain) is drawn from a study of T cells in Graves' hyperthyroidism and ophthalmopathy. Clinical symptoms, serum thyroxine and TRAb, thyroid ultrasound and orbital computed tomography were used for the diagnoses. The CDR3 has 17 residues. Germline assignment: CDR1 SGHVS and CDR2 FQNEAQ. Trimming removed 5 bases from V and 0 bases from J, with 16 bases in between. TCR beta CDR3 regions were amplified from RNA transcripts. Primed by the HTBI set, a first-round RT-PCR was run on the TCR CDR3. MiXCR, applied by TCRdb to the multiplex PCR reads, yields one record per CDR3 protein. The sample contains around 580,000 distinct CDR3 sequences, around 45% of which appear only once. Many counts were recorded for this clonotype.

The rearrangement joins TRBV7-8 to TRBJ2-2; D unclear. The sequencing sample was made of peripheral blood or thyroid tissue (not recorded which). This TCR was sampled from a woman aged 18-29 years with Graves' hyperthyroidism. CDR3 bases: TGTGCCAGCAGCCCAGGAATTACTGGGCCGAACACCGGGGAGCTGTTTTTT. This encodes CASSPGITGPNTGELFF.